This passage covers 21 T cell receptor beta chains from one sample sequenced in a study of blood T cell repertoires in COVID-19. Clones were sequenced by immunoSEQ multiplex PCR, and TCRdb holds only the in-frame ones, with some missing. The sample gives a few hundred thousand clones, about nine tenths of which show up once; around 1.6% is in the top ten. Sample: peripheral blood. These receptor sequences come from a man between 65 and 85 years old with acute or convalescent COVID-19.

This chain links TRBV3-1 (or the pseudogene TRBV3-2) with TRBJ2-7, with 7 bases lining up with TRBD2. The CDR3 is 13 residues long. CDR1 and CDR2 (germline): LGHDT, YNNKEL (reference sequence). V was pared by 4 bases and J by 3 bases, with 3 bases of the junction left unmatched. In nucleotides, the CDR3 is TGTGCCAGCAGCCCGGCTAGCGGCTACGAGCAGTACTTC. It yields the protein CASSPASGYEQYF.

This clone appeared a single time. The rearrangement joins TRBV3-1 (or the pseudogene TRBV3-2) to TRBJ2-7; TRBD2 is a possible D gene (6 bases). CDR3 length: 16 residues. The germline gives CDR1 LGHDT, CDR2 YNNKEL (reference sequence). The V and J ends lost 1 base and 5 bases respectively, with 18 bases between them. The CDR3 region is CASSQAGGGWHHEQYF. CDR3 sequence (DNA): TGTGCCAGCAGCCAAGCCGGTGGAGGGTGGCATCACGAGCAGTACTTC.

CDR3 in amino acids: CASSSGLAGAGDTQYF. The CDR3 DNA reads as TGCGCCAGCAGCTCGGGACTAGCGGGGGCAGGTGATACGCAGTATTTT. The chain carries TRBV5-1 and TRBJ2-3, with TRBD2 identical over 14 bases. Trimming removed 3 bases from V and 6 bases from J; junction bases left unmatched: 6. This CDR3 is 16 amino acids long. Germline V CDR1 and CDR2: SGHRS, YFSETQ.

This sequence joins TRBV6-5 and TRBJ2-7, with a possible D match to TRBD1 (6 bases). The CDR3 totals 13 residues. Germline CDR1 reads MNHEY; CDR2 reads SVGAGI. V was clipped by 2 bases and J by 2 bases, with 7 bases between them. The CDR3 sequence: CASSYRQAYEQYF. The CDR3 nucleotides read TGTGCCAGCAGTTACAGACAGGCCTACGAGCAGTACTTC.

The V gene is TRBV9, the J gene TRBJ2-5; 11 nucleotides align to TRBD2. Germline loops: CDR1 SGDLS, CDR2 YYNGEE. The V and J ends lost 7 bases and 5 bases, in that order; junction bases with no gene match: 13. This CDR3 is built from 16 residues. CDR3 sequence: CASSRLAGTSGETQYF. The CDR3 DNA is TGTGCCAGCTCCCGACTAGCGGGGACTTCAGGGGAGACCCAGTACTTC.

This chain links TRBV2 with TRBJ2-2; D remains ambiguous. CDR3 length: 13 amino acids. V lost 9 bases and J lost 1, with 9 bases in between. Germline lookup yields CDR1 SNHLY and CDR2 FYNNEI. CDR3 region: CASKSRNTGELFF. The CDR3 DNA is TGTGCCAGTAAATCTAGGAACACCGGGGAGCTGTTTTTT. The variable domain in full, with the rest retrieved from reference TRBV2 and TRBJ2-2, is EPEVTQTPSHQVTQMGQEVILRCVPISNHLYFYWYRQILGQKVEFLVSFYNNEISEKSEIFDDQFSVERPDGSNFTLKIRSTKLEDSAMYFCASKSRNTGELFFGEGSRLTVL.

The genes are TRBV25-1 and TRBJ1-5; no clear D gene. The V end was cut by 3 bases, the J end by 4 bases, with 10 bases between. Germline CDR1 is MGHDK and CDR2 is SYGVNS. CDR3 length: 14 residues. The CDR3 coding sequence is TGTGCCAGCAGTGAGGCCGGGAATAATCAGCCCCAGCATTTT. Translating gives CASSEAGNNQPQHF.

V usage is TRBV5-4 and J usage is TRBJ2-1; tentative D call: TRBD1 (6 bases). The CDR3 is made up of 15 amino acids. Trimming removed 4 bases from V and 2 bases from J, with 13 bases in between. The germline gives CDR1 SGHNT, CDR2 YYREEE (reference sequence). The DNA for the CDR3 is TGTGCCAGCAGCGCCTCGACAGGAGCCTACAATGAGCAGTTCTTC. Its protein product is CASSASTGAYNEQFF.

The chain recombines TRBV14 with TRBJ2-5; TRBD2 matches 9 bases. The V gene end was trimmed by 0 bases and the J gene end by 4 bases; junction bases not matched to a gene: 9. This CDR3 region has 17 residues. Looked up from germline, CDR1 is SGHDN and CDR2 is FVKESK. The CDR3 region is CASSQDLAGVSGETQYF. The CDR3 DNA follows: TGTGCCAGCAGCCAAGATTTAGCGGGAGTATCGGGAGAGACCCAGTACTTC.

This chain joins TRBV27 and TRBJ2-7; TRBD2 aligns across 10 bases. Germline-derived CDR1 and CDR2 are MNHEY and SMNVEV (reference sequence). With 5 bases clipped from V and 3 bases from J, the junction kept 16 bases outside the gene matches. This CDR3 region has 18 residues. Here the CDR3 reads CASSPPFKGASGSYEQYF. The CDR3 DNA is TGTGCCAGCAGTCCCCCCTTCAAAGGGGCTAGCGGGAGCTACGAGCAGTACTTC.

The rearrangement links TRBV5-1 to TRBJ2-7; 9 nucleotides agree with TRBD2. CDR3 size: 14 residues. After removal of 1 base from V and 6 bases from J, the junction contained 5 bases not matched to a gene. Germline V gene data show CDR1 as SGHRS and CDR2 as YFSETQ. CDR3 in DNA: TGCGCCAGCAGCTTGATAGCGGGAGAAGGCGAGCAGTACTTC. Translation gives CASSLIAGEGEQYF. The whole variable domain, remainder taken from reference TRBV5-1 and TRBJ2-7, is KAGVTQTPRYLIKTRGQQVTLSCSPISGHRSVSWYQQTPGQGLQFLFEYFSETQRNKGNFPGRFSGRQFSNSRSEMNVSTLELGDSALYLCASSLIAGEGEQYFGPGTRLTVT.

V usage is TRBV5-1 and J usage is TRBJ2-7, with TRBD1 matching 7 bases. J was trimmed by 2 bases and V by 3 bases; bases with no gene match: 5. CDR3 size: 14 residues. Per germline, CDR1 SGHRS and CDR2 YFSETQ. CDR3 in DNA: TGCGCCAGCAGCTCACAGGGGCTCACCTACGAGCAGTACTTC. Translating it yields CASSSQGLTYEQYF.

The chain is built from TRBV14 and TRBJ1-1, with a possible D match to TRBD1 (6 bases). The V gene's germline CDR1 is SGHDN and CDR2 FVKESK. The CDR3 sequence is 13 residues long. V was trimmed by 6 bases and J by 1 base, leaving 9 bases between them. CDR3 protein: CASSLQGNTEAFF. DNA for the CDR3: TGTGCCAGCAGTCTACAGGGGAACACTGAAGCTTTCTTT.

The rearrangement joins TRBV2 to TRBJ1-4; the match to TRBD1 covers 7 bases. Germline V gene lookup returns CDR1 SNHLY and CDR2 FYNNEI. The CDR3 covers 14 residues. V was pared by 6 bases and J by 8 bases, with 9 bases of the junction left unmatched. The CDR3 bases are TGTGCCAGCAGGGGGGACAGCAGAACGGAAAAACTGTTTTTT. The encoded protein is CASRGDSRTEKLFF.

The CDR3, as DNA: TGTGCCAGCAGTCCCCAGGAGGACAGCTCGTACTTC. Protein product: CASSPQEDSSYF. The rearrangement uses TRBV28 and TRBJ2-7, with D possibly being TRBD1 (6 bases). Germline-derived CDR1 and CDR2 are MDHEN and SYDVKM. With 5 bases removed from V and 12 bases from J, the gap between germline ends came to 17 bases. The CDR3 totals 12 residues. Based on the CDR3 plus reference TRBV28 and TRBJ2-7, the full variable domain is DVKVTQSSRYLVKRTGEKVFLECVQDMDHENMFWYRQDPGLGLRLIYFSYDVKMKEKGDIPEGYSVSREKKERFSLILESASTNQTSMYLCASSPQEDSSYFGPGTRLTVT.

The chain joins TRBV4-2 to TRBJ2-7; TRBD1 matches at 8 bases. Germline CDR1 is LGHNA and CDR2 is YNFKEQ. The CDR3 loop spans 13 amino acids. V gave up 3 bases and J gave up 12 bases; unmatched junction bases: 10. The CDR3: CASSQMTGEGWYF. As DNA, the CDR3 is TGTGCCAGCAGCCAGATGACAGGGGAAGGGTGGTACTTC.

The gene calls are TRBV6-2 or TRBV6-3 and TRBJ1-1; D remains ambiguous. This CDR3 region has 13 residues. Germline V gene lookup returns CDR1 MNHEY and CDR2 SVGEGT. V was clipped by 6 bases and J by 0 bases, with 8 bases between them. The CDR3 region is CASSPTVNTEAFF. The CDR3 DNA is TGTGCCAGCAGCCCTACAGTGAACACTGAAGCTTTCTTT.

V usage is TRBV5-1 and J usage is TRBJ2-7; D possibly corresponds to TRBD2 (5 bases). The V end lost 6 bases, the J end lost 2 bases, and 12 bases lay between the germline ends. The CDR3 covers 13 residues. CDR1 is SGHRS and CDR2 is YFSETQ in the germline V gene. For the CDR3, the DNA is TGCGCCAGCAACACGGGGTCGACCTACGAGCAGTACTTC. Its translation: CASNTGSTYEQYF.

This clone was counted many times. Other nucleotide sequences from this sample produce the same CDR3. This CDR3 is CASSPQGSSGNTIYF. The DNA of the CDR3 is TGTGCCAGCAGTCCCCAGGGATCCTCTGGAAACACCATATATTTT. This chain connects TRBV28 to TRBJ1-3; maybe TRBD1 (5 bases). The V end was cut by 5 bases, the J end by 0 bases, with 11 bases between. Germline CDR1 and CDR2: MDHEN and SYDVKM. This CDR3 spans 15 amino acids.

This clone appeared a single time. The chain employs TRBV28 and TRBJ2-1, with D possibly matching TRBD1 (6 bases). The CDR3 has 14 amino acids. Germline-derived CDR1 and CDR2 are MDHEN and SYDVKM. Trimming removed 6 bases from V and 5 bases from J, with 14 bases in between. DNA for the CDR3: TGTGCCAGCAGCTCGGTACAGGGCAACAATGAGCAGTTCTTC. This codes for CASSSVQGNNEQFF.

This chain links TRBV5-5 with TRBJ2-5, with 8 bases identical to TRBD1. J gave up 3 bases and V 5 bases, and 9 bases lay outside the gene matches. The CDR3 contains 15 residues. Germline assignment: CDR1 SGHKS and CDR2 YYEKEE (reference sequence). The CDR3 nucleotides are TGTGCCAGCAGTAGAGGATTACAGGGGGAAGAGACCCAGTACTTC. Amino acids: CASSRGLQGEETQYF.